The 14 T cell receptor beta chains given below trace back to one sample, sequenced in a study of T cell repertoires in cytomegalovirus infection. Using its own MiXCR run on the reads, TCRdb lists one record per CDR3 protein. The repertoire has 500,000 to 600,000 distinct CDR3 sequences, approximately 15% of them found once; the top ten carry under 30%. Material: CD8+ T cells from PBMCs. The receptors shown here come from a human donor in good health (CMV status not recorded). Some clones in this sample may be carry-over from other donors' samples.

In its sample, this clonotype was seen many times. The chain carries TRBV20-1 and TRBJ2-3; D is unclear. The CDR3 runs 13 residues. V lost 4 bases, J lost 2 bases, and 10 bases lay in between. The germline CDR1 and CDR2 sequences are DFQATT and SNEGSKA (reference sequence). CDR3 DNA sequence: TGCAGTGCTAAGTGGGAAACCACAGATACGCAGTATTTT. Translating gives CSAKWETTDTQYF.

This clonotype has only a few counts. V is TRBV12-3 or TRBV12-4 and J is TRBJ2-1; D is uncertain. This CDR3 has 12 residues. V lost 1 base, J lost 14 bases, and 12 bases lay in between. The CDR3 sequence: CASSLVPPAEFF. In DNA, the CDR3 is TGTGCCAGCAGTTTAGTCCCTCCGGCGGAGTTCTTC.

This clonotype appeared many times. The chain couples TRBV12-3 or TRBV12-4 to TRBJ1-2; D gene ambiguous. V was clipped by 3 bases and J by 6 bases, with 11 bases between them. The CDR3 loop spans 13 amino acids. The CDR3 nucleotides are TGTGCCAGCAGTTTGGCTCGGTTGCATGGCTACACCTTC. Translated, it gives CASSLARLHGYTF.

This clonotype was counted at least ten times. The chain is built from TRBV25-1 and TRBJ1-5; D gene unclear. Germline assignment: CDR1 MGHDK and CDR2 SYGVNS. V was pared by 2 bases and J by 5 bases, with 10 bases between. The CDR3 has 14 residues. The CDR3 bases are TGTGCCAGCAGTGAAAAAGGGTTCCATCAGCCCCAGCATTTT. Its translation: CASSEKGFHQPQHF.

The chain uses TRBV5-1 and TRBJ2-3; TRBD2 is a possible D gene (5 bases). With 0 bases removed from V and 5 bases from J, the gap between germline ends came to 13 bases. The length of the CDR3 is 15 residues. Per the germline V gene, CDR1 is SGHRS and CDR2 is YFSETQ. CDR3 residues: CASSLELAGLDTQYF. In DNA, the CDR3 is TGCGCCAGCAGCTTGGAGCTTGCGGGCCTAGATACGCAGTATTTT.

The rearrangement links TRBV5-4 to TRBJ2-1, with 9 bases that match TRBD2. CDR1 SGHNT and CDR2 YYREEE come from the germline V gene (reference sequence). The CDR3 sequence is 16 residues long. V shed 4 bases, J shed 4 bases, and the junction held 9 bases outside the gene matches. CDR3 sequence (DNA): TGTGCCAGCAGCGATAAAATAGCGGGGGAGTACAATGAGCAGTTCTTC. Translating it yields CASSDKIAGEYNEQFF.

This clonotype was seen at least ten times. The genes are TRBV6-1 and TRBJ2-3; tentatively, D is TRBD2 (5 bases). The germline V gene encodes CDR1 MNHNS and CDR2 SASEGT. V lost 11 bases to trimming and J lost 0 bases, with 21 bases between them. The CDR3 has 16 amino acids. DNA of the CDR3: TGTGCCCTACAAAGACGGCCCGGGGTTAGCACAGATACGCAGTATTTT. Residues: CALQRRPGVSTDTQYF.

There are many counts of this clonotype. The chain employs TRBV11-2 and TRBJ2-1; 7 nucleotides agree with TRBD1. The CDR3 consists of 13 residues. Germline V CDR1 and CDR2: SGHAT, FQNNGV. Trimming at V came to 5 bases and at J to 8 bases, leaving 6 bases not matched to a gene. CDR3 in DNA: TGTGCCAGCAGCGCCGGGGACAGCGATGAGCAGTTCTTC. Residues: CASSAGDSDEQFF. The whole variable domain, remainder taken from reference TRBV11-2 and TRBJ2-1, is EAGVAQSPRYKIIEKRQSVAFWCNPISGHATLYWYQQILGQGPKLLIQFQNNGVVDDSQLPKDRFSAERLKGVDSTLKIQPAKLEDSAVYLCASSAGDSDEQFFGPGTRLTVL.

The CDR3 DNA sequence: TGCGCCAGCAGCCAAGATCGTGCGGGAAGCTACGAGCAGTACTTC. Translated, it gives CASSQDRAGSYEQYF. The J gene is TRBJ2-7, the V gene TRBV4-1, with TRBD2 as a possible D gene (6 bases). CDR1 and CDR2 from the germline V gene are MGHRA and YSYEKL. CDR3 length equals 15 residues. V was pared by 0 bases and J by 3 bases, with 12 bases between.

This clonotype was detected only a few times. V gene TRBV5-5 combines with J gene TRBJ2-7; tentatively, D is TRBD2 (5 bases). This CDR3 comprises 15 residues. CDR1 SGHKS and CDR2 YYEKEE come from the germline V gene (reference sequence). V dropped 0 bases and J dropped 3 bases, with 13 bases sitting between them. The CDR3 region has the DNA TGTGCCAGCAGCTTGGCATTAGCTAGCTACTACGAGCAGTACTTC. Its translation: CASSLALASYYEQYF.

As regards this clonotype: One end of the junction does not line up with germline, which may come from a read error. This chain connects TRBV27 to TRBJ2-7; possible D gene TRBD2, 5 bases. Germline CDR1 is MNHEY and CDR2 is SMNVEV (reference sequence). CDR3 length: 13 residues. The CDR3: CASSFLGVYDQYF. CDR3 sequence (DNA): TGTGCCAGCAGTTTCCTGGGAGTGTACGATCAGTACTTC.

This clonotype occurred many times. CDR3 DNA sequence: TGTGCCAGCCGCGGGGTTTCGTCCGTGAACACTGAAGCTTTCTTT. This gives the protein CASRGVSSVNTEAFF. V is TRBV6-2 or TRBV6-3 and J is TRBJ1-1; D is undetermined. CDR3 size: 15 residues. Looked up from germline, CDR1 is MNHEY and CDR2 is SVGEGT. Between the trimmed V and J ends, which lost 8 bases and 0 bases, there was a span of 16 bases.

This clonotype was counted only a few times. V usage is TRBV14 and J usage is TRBJ2-7; D possibly corresponds to TRBD2 (5 bases). The germline V gene encodes CDR1 SGHDN and CDR2 FVKESK. V dropped 1 base and J dropped 2 bases, with 12 bases sitting between them. The CDR3 has 15 amino acids. The CDR3: CASSQGTGVAYEQYF. The CDR3 DNA is TGTGCCAGCAGCCAAGGGACTGGGGTCGCCTACGAGCAGTACTTC. The complete variable domain, with remaining parts taken from reference TRBV14 and TRBJ2-7, reads EAGVTQFPSHSVIEKGQTVTLRCDPISGHDNLYWYRRVMGKEIKFLLHFVKESKQDESGMPNNRFLAERTGGTYSTLKVQPAELEDSGVYFCASSQGTGVAYEQYFGPGTRLTVT.

In its sample, this clonotype was seen a few times. V gene TRBV19 combines with J gene TRBJ2-2, with TRBD2 matching over 13 bases. CDR1 is LNHDA, CDR2 SQIVND, per germline (reference sequence). After removal of 7 bases from V and 3 bases from J, the junction contained 11 bases not matched to a gene. There are 18 residues in the CDR3. CDR3 sequence (DNA): TGTGCCAGTATTGGGAAACTAGCGGGAGGGCTTTACACCGGGGAGCTGTTTTTT. Protein: CASIGKLAGGLYTGELFF.